These 25 T cell receptor beta chains came from one sample sequenced in a study of blood T cells in healthy people across ages. Through a sample-barcoded 5' primer and a J-beta primer mix, a second PCR was run for about 6 to 11 cycles. Each CDR3 protein gets one entry after TCRdb re-called the 5' RACE reads with MiXCR. The sample has about 730,000 distinct CDR3 sequences, roughly 45% seen once; the top ten hold less than 25%. Sequenced sample: blood. Receptors were obtained from a woman aged 60-70 years in good health.

Of note for this clonotype: Mismatch with germline at one junction end may stem from a read error. V and J are TRBV5-1 and TRBJ2-3, with 10 bases fitting TRBD1. CDR1 and CDR2 from the germline V gene are SGHRS and YFSETQ. This CDR3 is 17 amino acids long. CDR3 loop: CASRRPPGTGDTETQYF. The DNA for the CDR3 is TGCGCCAGCAGACGACCCCCCGGGACAGGGGATACAGAGACGCAGTATTTT.

Only a few counts were recorded for this clonotype. The chain carries TRBV28 and TRBJ2-7; 12 bases align to TRBD1. Germline V gives CDR1 MDHEN, CDR2 SYDVKM. The V gene end was trimmed by 7 bases and the J gene end by 3 bases; junction bases not matched to a gene: 7. There are 15 residues in the CDR3. CDR3 sequence (DNA): TGTGCCAGCAATCGAGGGACAGGGGGCAACTACGAGCAGTACTTC. Translation gives CASNRGTGGNYEQYF.

The gene calls are TRBV5-1 and TRBJ2-2, with D unresolved. Between the trimmed V and J ends, which lost 0 bases and 9 bases, there was a span of 3 bases. Germline CDR1 is SGHRS and CDR2 is YFSETQ. This CDR3 contains 11 residues. As DNA, the CDR3 is TGCGCCAGCAGCTTGGAGTGGGAGCTGTTTTTT. It encodes CASSLEWELFF.

In this sample, this clonotype turned up a few times. The chain combines TRBV29-1 with TRBJ2-3, with 12 bases that match TRBD1. The CDR3 has 15 residues. J gave up 4 bases and V 5 bases, and 7 bases lay outside the gene matches. Germline V lookup: CDR1 SQVTM, CDR2 ANQGSEA. CDR3 in amino acids: CSVSPGQGASDTQYF. In nucleotides, the CDR3 is TGCAGCGTTAGCCCGGGACAGGGGGCATCAGATACGCAGTATTTT.

The V and J genes are TRBV7-2 and TRBJ1-4, with D unresolved. This CDR3 has 16 amino acids. V lost 0 bases, J lost 4 bases, and 12 bases lay in between. Germline V CDR1 and CDR2: SGHTA, FQGNSA. In DNA form, the CDR3 reads TGTGCCAGCAGCTTAGCAGCGGGCAAGGGTAATGAAAAACTGTTTTTT. Encoded protein: CASSLAAGKGNEKLFF.

As for this clonotype: As the CDR3 is not closed by the conserved phenylalanine or tryptophan, this likely results from a read error. The chain has TRBV6-2 or TRBV6-3 and TRBJ2-1; TRBD2 is a possible D gene (6 bases). This CDR3 comprises 13 residues. Trimming took 0 bases from V and 9 from J, leaving 9 bases between them. Germline values: CDR1 MNHEY, CDR2 SVGEGT. This CDR3 reads CASSYSGGGEQFL. CDR3 DNA: TGTGCCAGCAGTTACTCGGGGGGTGGTGAGCAGTTCTTG.

This rearrangement joins TRBV4-2 to TRBJ1-1; weak D call: TRBD1 (5 bases). V was trimmed by 1 base and J by 7 bases, leaving 16 bases between them. Germline V gene data show CDR1 as LGHNA and CDR2 as YNFKEQ. The CDR3 length is 15 residues. The CDR3 DNA reads as TGTGCCAGCAGCCAAGCGGTAATGGGGCTTAGTGAAGCTTTCTTT. Protein: CASSQAVMGLSEAFF.

CDR3 nucleotides: TGTGCCAGCAGCTGGAGCGGGAGGGCGGCAGATGAGCAGTTCTTC. This sequence encodes CASSWSGRAADEQFF. V is TRBV7-2 and J is TRBJ2-1; TRBD2 aligns across 10 bases. The CDR3 loop spans 15 amino acids. J lost 8 bases, V lost 4 bases, and 8 bases had no gene match. Per the germline V gene, CDR1 is SGHTA and CDR2 is FQGNSA.

The V and J genes are TRBV14 and TRBJ1-4, with D possibly being TRBD1 (6 bases). The length of the CDR3 is 17 residues. V gave up 0 bases and J gave up 6 bases, with 17 bases separating them. Germline V lookup: CDR1 SGHDN, CDR2 FVKESK. CDR3 residues: CASSQDIGTGTHEKLFF. The DNA of the CDR3 is TGTGCCAGCAGCCAAGACATAGGCACAGGGACTCATGAAAAACTGTTTTTT. The whole variable domain, filled in from reference TRBV14 and TRBJ1-4, reads EAGVTQFPSHSVIEKGQTVTLRCDPISGHDNLYWYRRVMGKEIKFLLHFVKESKQDESGMPNNRFLAERTGGTYSTLKVQPAELEDSGVYFCASSQDIGTGTHEKLFFGSGTQLSVL.

In this sample, this clonotype turned up many times. A much larger clone differs from this one at a single base, so this may be a read error. This chain joins TRBV27 and TRBJ1-2; TRBD1 matches 8 bases. Germline V lookup: CDR1 MNHEY, CDR2 SMNVEV (reference sequence). With V trimmed by 5 bases and J by 6 bases, 8 bases remained unmatched. The CDR3 runs 14 residues. The chain's CDR3 is CASSPVAGGNGYTF. The CDR3 DNA reads as TGTGCCAGCAGTCCAGTCGCAGGGGGCAATGGCTACACCTTC.

The sample holds many counts of this clonotype. The rearrangement joins TRBV13 to TRBJ2-5, with TRBD2 matching 14 bases. CDR1 is PRHDT, CDR2 FYEKMQ, per germline (reference sequence). The ends lost 4 bases at V and 7 bases at J; junction bases unmatched: 8. The CDR3 covers 16 residues. The CDR3 sequence is CASSWTSGGTLWTQYF. CDR3 DNA: TGTGCCAGCAGCTGGACTAGCGGGGGGACGTTGTGGACCCAGTACTTC.

This clonotype came up many times. V usage is TRBV7-6 and J usage is TRBJ2-7; D uncertain. From germline, CDR1 is SGHVS and CDR2 FNYEAQ. V was clipped by 6 bases and J by 1 base, with 13 bases between them. The CDR3 sequence is 14 residues long. The CDR3 reads CASSYSDGSYEQYF. CDR3 DNA: TGTGCCAGCAGTTACTCGGACGGGTCCTACGAGCAGTACTTC.

The chain has TRBV28 and TRBJ2-4, with D possibly matching TRBD2 (6 bases). Germline CDR1 and CDR2: MDHEN and SYDVKM. The CDR3 loop spans 11 amino acids. V was cut by 8 bases and J by 11 bases, with 13 bases left in between. CDR3 sequence (DNA): TGTGCCAGCCTTGGAGGGTCCTTTCAGTACTTC. Encoded protein: CASLGGSFQYF.

This rearrangement joins TRBV7-6 to TRBJ1-4, with 10 bases lining up with TRBD1. This CDR3 is built from 15 residues. The junction had 5 bases not matched to a gene; V was cut back by 3 bases and J by 7 bases. CDR1 is SGHVS, CDR2 FNYEAQ, per germline. DNA of the CDR3: TGTGCCAGCAGCTTTACGAGGACAGGGGGTGAAAAACTGTTTTTT. Translating it yields CASSFTRTGGEKLFF.

The genes are TRBV7-9 and TRBJ2-1; possibly TRBD1 or TRBD2 for D (5 bases each). The V end was cut by 5 bases, the J end by 5 bases, with 22 bases between. The CDR3 totals 17 residues. CDR1 and CDR2 (germline): SEHNR, FQNEAQ (reference sequence). CDR3 loop: CASSISVLGEGDNEQFF. The CDR3 DNA sequence: TGTGCCAGCAGCATTAGTGTATTGGGAGAAGGGGACAATGAGCAGTTCTTC.

With respect to this clonotype: A read error may be the cause here, since a much bigger clone is one base away. The J gene is TRBJ2-1, the V gene TRBV27, with 8 bases fitting TRBD1. The V and J ends lost 5 bases and 12 bases, in that order; junction bases with no gene match: 6. The germline CDR1 and CDR2 sequences are MNHEY and SMNVEV (reference sequence). The CDR3 consists of 12 residues. The DNA of the CDR3 is TGTGCCAGCAGTCTGAGACAGGGGCCGCAGTTCTTC. Its translation is CASSLRQGPQFF.

This clonotype came up a few times. The rearrangement uses TRBV7-9 and TRBJ2-1; 10 bases agree with TRBD2. CDR1 is SEHNR and CDR2 is FQNEAQ in the germline V gene (reference sequence). The CDR3 length is 17 residues. With 2 bases clipped from V and 7 bases from J, the junction kept 11 bases outside the gene matches. This CDR3 is CASSLSSLAGVGNEQFF. As DNA, the CDR3 is TGTGCCAGCAGCTTAAGTTCTCTAGCGGGAGTAGGTAATGAGCAGTTCTTC. Using reference TRBV7-9 and TRBJ2-1 for the parts outside the CDR3, the full variable domain is DTGVSQNPRHKITKRGQNVTFRCDPISEHNRLYWYRQTLGQGPEFLTYFQNEAQLEKSRLLSDRFSAERPKGSFSTLEIQRTEQGDSAMYLCASSLSSLAGVGNEQFFGPGTRLTVL.

A note on this clonotype: A read error may be the cause here, since a much bigger clone is one base away. V is TRBV12-3 or TRBV12-4 and J is TRBJ1-2, with D possibly matching TRBD1 (5 bases). The CDR3 contains 14 residues. Here the CDR3 reads CASSFGGPGSGCTF. CDR3 DNA sequence: TGTGCCAGCAGTTTTGGGGGTCCAGGTTCTGGCTGCACCTTC.

The gene calls are TRBV7-9 and TRBJ2-4; D might be TRBD1 or TRBD2, each matching 5 bases. V was trimmed by 3 bases and J by 4 bases, leaving 10 bases between them. Germline lookup yields CDR1 SEHNR and CDR2 FQNEAQ (reference sequence). The CDR3 loop spans 14 amino acids. CDR3 nucleotides: TGTGCCAGCAGCTTTCCGGGACCTAAAAACATTCAGTACTTC. As protein: CASSFPGPKNIQYF.

This clonotype was seen at least ten times. This chain joins TRBV6-1 and TRBJ2-1; no clear D gene. Germline V gives CDR1 MNHNS, CDR2 SASEGT. The CDR3 is 12 residues long. The ends were cut back, 7 bases at V and 5 bases at J, with 9 bases in the middle. The CDR3 DNA sequence: TGTGCCAGCACCCCCAGCCACAATGAGCAGTTCTTC. Its protein is CASTPSHNEQFF.

In its sample, this clonotype was seen a few times. J is TRBJ1-5 and V is TRBV28; D unclear. The CDR3 totals 16 residues. V lost 2 bases, J lost 0 bases, and 11 bases lay in between. Germline-derived CDR1 and CDR2 are MDHEN and SYDVKM. CDR3 region: CASSLVGPISNQPQHF. The DNA of the CDR3 is TGTGCCAGCAGTTTAGTAGGGCCAATTAGCAATCAGCCCCAGCATTTT. The variable domain in full, completed from reference TRBV28 and TRBJ1-5, reads DVKVTQSSRYLVKRTGEKVFLECVQDMDHENMFWYRQDPGLGLRLIYFSYDVKMKEKGDIPEGYSVSREKKERFSLILESASTNQTSMYLCASSLVGPISNQPQHFGDGTRLSIL.

This clonotype was observed a handful of times. This chain joins TRBV27 and TRBJ1-4, with 8 bases fitting TRBD1. Losses at the gene ends were 6 bases for V and 6 bases for J; bases not matched to a gene: 9. The CDR3 loop spans 15 amino acids. Germline-derived CDR1 and CDR2 are MNHEY and SMNVEV (reference sequence). The CDR3 is CASRPSQGADEKLFF. DNA for the CDR3: TGTGCCAGCAGACCCTCTCAGGGGGCAGATGAAAAACTGTTTTTT.

This clonotype has just a few counts. The CDR3 region has the DNA TGCGCCAGCAGCTTGGGCGAGCGGGAGGTTTACGAGCAGTACTTC. It specifies CASSLGEREVYEQYF. This chain joins TRBV5-1 and TRBJ2-7; TRBD2 matches 9 bases. CDR1 is SGHRS, CDR2 YFSETQ, per germline. This CDR3 contains 15 residues. V was pared by 0 bases and J by 4 bases, with 5 bases of the junction left unmatched. Full variable domain (missing parts from reference TRBV5-1 and TRBJ2-7): KAGVTQTPRYLIKTRGQQVTLSCSPISGHRSVSWYQQTPGQGLQFLFEYFSETQRNKGNFPGRFSGRQFSNSRSEMNVSTLELGDSALYLCASSLGEREVYEQYFGPGTRLTVT.

In this sample, this clonotype turned up many times. The rearrangement joins TRBV5-1 to TRBJ2-5; 12 bases align to TRBD2. Germline V gene sequence: CDR1 SGHRS, CDR2 YFSETQ. Unmatched junction bases numbered 2, after V lost 2 bases and J lost 0 bases. The CDR3 is 16 residues long. The CDR3 DNA sequence: TGCGCCAGCAGCTTCGGACTAGCGGGGAACCAAGAGACCCAGTACTTC. It encodes CASSFGLAGNQETQYF.

This clonotype was seen a few times. The gene calls are TRBV7-9 and TRBJ1-4, with 8 bases that match TRBD1. The junction had 4 bases not matched to a gene; V was cut back by 4 bases and J by 3 bases. CDR3 length: 15 amino acids. Germline loops: CDR1 SEHNR, CDR2 FQNEAQ (reference sequence). The CDR3 coding sequence is TGTGCCAGCAGCTCGCAGGGGGCCTCTAATGAAAAACTGTTTTTT. The encoded protein is CASSSQGASNEKLFF.